The present T cell receptor (beta chain) was sequenced within a study of blood T cell repertoires in COVID-19. Trimming cost V 1 base and J 0 bases, with 6 bases left between them. The CDR3 sequence is 15 residues long. Germline assignment: CDR1 KGHSH and CDR2 LQKENI. Method: immunoSEQ multiplex PCR; TCRdb's copy keeps in-frame clones and lacks some. The sample holds about 110,000 clones; roughly 71% are singletons and the top ten take about 5.9%. Input material: peripheral blood. The rearrangement joins TRBV18 to TRBJ1-4; D remains unclear. The receptor's source is an older man with acute or convalescent COVID-19. The CDR3, as DNA: TGTGCCAGCTCACCACGACTCGCAACTAATGAAAAACTGTTTTTT. This sequence encodes CASSPRLATNEKLFF.